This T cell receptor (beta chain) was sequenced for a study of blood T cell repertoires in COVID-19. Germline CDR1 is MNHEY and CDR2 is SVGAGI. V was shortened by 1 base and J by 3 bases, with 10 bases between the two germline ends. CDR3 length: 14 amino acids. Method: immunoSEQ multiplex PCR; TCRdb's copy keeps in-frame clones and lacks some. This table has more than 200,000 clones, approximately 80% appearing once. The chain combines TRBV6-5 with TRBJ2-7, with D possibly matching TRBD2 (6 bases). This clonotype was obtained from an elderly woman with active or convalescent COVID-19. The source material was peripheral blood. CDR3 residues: CASSYFPGVYEQYF. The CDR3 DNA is TGTGCCAGCAGTTACTTTCCGGGAGTCTACGAGCAGTACTTC.